Each of the 30 T cell receptor beta chains below was sequenced from the same sample in a study of control samples from healthy donors and cancer patients. Sequencing used immunoSEQ multiplex PCR; TCRdb keeps in-frame clones, though not all of them. The sample includes roughly 170,000 clones, 80% to 95% of them seen just once. Sequenced input: blood. Every receptor here comes from a woman aged 55-69 years in good health.

This sequence joins TRBV27 and TRBJ1-6; weak D call: TRBD1 (5 bases). V was clipped by 5 bases and J by 8 bases, with 13 bases between them. Germline V gene sequence: CDR1 MNHEY, CDR2 SMNVEV (reference sequence). The CDR3 loop spans 14 amino acids. The CDR3 region has the DNA TGTGCCAGCAGTACAGGAGGGCTGGATTCACCCCTCCACTTT. Translated, it gives CASSTGGLDSPLHF.

The rearrangement joins TRBV11-2 to TRBJ1-1; D ambiguous. There are 13 residues in the CDR3. The ends were cut back, 2 bases at V and 1 base at J, with 5 bases in the middle. Germline loops: CDR1 SGHAT, CDR2 FQNNGV. CDR3 residues: CASSLQPNTEAFF. The CDR3 DNA follows: TGTGCCAGCAGCTTACAACCGAACACTGAAGCTTTCTTT.

J is TRBJ2-1 and V is TRBV19, with 16 bases that match TRBD2. Per the germline V gene, CDR1 is LNHDA and CDR2 is SQIVND (reference sequence). With V trimmed by 6 bases and J by 9 bases, 17 bases remained unmatched. The CDR3 is 19 amino acids. As DNA, the CDR3 is TGTGCCAGTAGGGGTTTACCGGGACTAGCGGGGGGGCTGGCCAGTGAGCAGTTCTTC. Translated, it gives CASRGLPGLAGGLASEQFF.

The rearrangement links TRBV12-3 or TRBV12-4 to TRBJ1-1; no reliable D call. The V end lost 3 bases, the J end lost 2 bases, and 4 bases lay between the germline ends. CDR3 length equals 12 residues. The CDR3 bases are TGTGCCAGCAGTTTTAGTAACACTGAAGCTTTCTTT. This sequence encodes CASSFSNTEAFF.

The chain carries TRBV11-2 and TRBJ1-1; D ambiguous. The V end lost 0 bases, the J end lost 6 bases, and 8 bases lay between the germline ends. Germline V CDR1 and CDR2: SGHAT, FQNNGV. The length of the CDR3 is 13 residues. CDR3 nucleotides: TGTGCCAGCAGCTTAGATATGAGGGCTGAAGCTTTCTTT. Its protein is CASSLDMRAEAFF.

The genes are TRBV9 and TRBJ1-2; D gene uncertain. CDR3 length equals 15 residues. CDR1 and CDR2 from the germline V gene are SGDLS and YYNGEE. Trimming cost V 4 bases and J 7 bases, with 20 bases left between them. CDR3 nucleotides: TGTGCCAGCAGCTCTGTTCGGGGTTTGGTATCTGGCTACACCTTC. Protein: CASSSVRGLVSGYTF.

The V call is TRBV7-2, the J call TRBJ2-5; D unclear. The germline CDR1 and CDR2 sequences are SGHTA and FQGNSA. With 0 bases removed from V and 5 bases from J, the gap between germline ends came to 4 bases. This CDR3 is 12 amino acids long. CDR3 DNA sequence: TGTGCCAGCAGCTTAGCTGAGGAGACCCAGTACTTC. This translates into CASSLAEETQYF.

The rearrangement links TRBV7-9 to TRBJ1-5, with D perhaps TRBD1 (5 bases). The CDR3 length is 17 residues. Germline V gives CDR1 SEHNR, CDR2 FQNEAQ (reference sequence). V lost 5 bases, J lost 4 bases, and 21 bases lay in between. Here the CDR3 DNA reads TGTGCCAGCAGCCTTTCAACCCTGGACGGGGGGAATCAGCCCCAGCATTTT. This sequence encodes CASSLSTLDGGNQPQHF.

The gene calls are TRBV11-3 and TRBJ1-6; D uncertain. Trimming took off 2 bases at V and 9 bases at J, with 11 bases between the two ends. CDR1 and CDR2 from the germline V gene are SGHNT and YENEEA. The CDR3 covers 14 residues. DNA of the CDR3: TGTGCCAGCAGCTTACGTAGTTTTGGTTCACCCCTCCACTTT. Residues: CASSLRSFGSPLHF.

The count of this clone is one. The chain links TRBV3-1 (or the pseudogene TRBV3-2) to TRBJ1-2; D possibly corresponds to TRBD1 (5 bases). Between the trimmed V and J ends, which lost 6 bases and 5 bases, there was a span of 25 bases. There are 17 residues in the CDR3. Germline CDR1 LGHDT, CDR2 YNNKEL (reference sequence). The CDR3 DNA sequence: TGTGCCAGCAGTGCTTTGTGGGGGGACGGAGCAACATATGGCTACACCTTC. Its translation: CASSALWGDGATYGYTF.

The J gene is TRBJ2-1, the V gene TRBV19; 12 bases are shared with TRBD2. CDR1 and CDR2 (germline): LNHDA, SQIVND (reference sequence). V was pared by 1 base and J by 0 bases, with 7 bases of the junction left unmatched. The CDR3 contains 19 residues. CDR3 nucleotides: TGTGCCAGTAGTATAGGGACTAGCGGGGTATTTTACTCCTACAATGAGCAGTTCTTC. Its protein product is CASSIGTSGVFYSYNEQFF.

This CDR3 is CASSQDGYYGYTF. In DNA, the CDR3 is TGTGCCAGCAGTCAGGACGGCTACTATGGCTACACCTTC. The rearrangement uses TRBV2 and TRBJ1-2; D remains ambiguous. Deletions cut 5 bases from V and 3 bases from J, with 10 bases between. Per germline, CDR1 SNHLY and CDR2 FYNNEI. The CDR3 has 13 amino acids.

The V call is TRBV7-2, the J call TRBJ1-2, with TRBD1 identical over 9 bases. The CDR3 consists of 15 residues. CDR1 and CDR2 (germline): SGHTA, FQGNSA. V lost 5 bases to trimming and J lost 1 base; unmatched junction nucleotides: 5. The CDR3 here is CASSPQGAVNYGYTF. CDR3 coding DNA: TGTGCCAGCAGCCCACAGGGGGCCGTTAACTATGGCTACACCTTC.

The gene calls are TRBV6-5 and TRBJ1-2; possible D gene TRBD1, 6 bases. Trimming shortened V by 7 bases and J by 3 bases, and 15 bases separated the two germline ends. Germline V gene sequence: CDR1 MNHEY, CDR2 SVGAGI. The CDR3 runs 14 residues. CDR3 sequence: CASTSTAGDYGYTF. As DNA, the CDR3 is TGTGCCAGCACAAGTACGGCAGGGGACTATGGCTACACCTTC.

This clone was observed a single time. The V gene is TRBV30, the J gene TRBJ1-6, with TRBD1 identical over 9 bases. V dropped 4 bases and J dropped 6; count of bases not matched to a gene: 1. This CDR3 spans 13 amino acids. From germline, CDR1 is GTSNPN and CDR2 SVGIG (reference sequence). CDR3 sequence: CAWKGQGNSPLHF. CDR3 in DNA: TGTGCCTGGAAGGGACAGGGTAATTCACCCCTCCACTTT.

The chain has TRBV29-1 and TRBJ2-2; 16 bases agree with TRBD2. There are 19 residues in the CDR3. Germline V gene data show CDR1 as SQVTM and CDR2 as ANQGSEA. The junction had 8 bases not matched to a gene; V was cut back by 0 bases and J by 4 bases. CDR3 loop: CSVEEPGLAGGLGTGELFF. The CDR3 coding sequence is TGCAGCGTTGAAGAGCCGGGACTAGCGGGGGGGCTTGGCACCGGGGAGCTGTTTTTT.

The chain carries TRBV6-5 and TRBJ1-1, with 8 bases aligning to TRBD1. Looked up from germline, CDR1 is MNHEY and CDR2 is SVGAGI. The CDR3 is made up of 16 amino acids. V trimming: 2 bases; J trimming: 4 bases; junction bases outside the gene matches: 9. Here the CDR3 reads CASSYIPGGFSTEAFF. The DNA of the CDR3 is TGTGCCAGCAGTTACATACCAGGGGGCTTTAGCACTGAAGCTTTCTTT.

The chain has TRBV7-9 and TRBJ1-5; D unclear. CDR1 and CDR2 (germline): SEHNR, FQNEAQ (reference sequence). The CDR3 totals 13 residues. V was clipped by 5 bases and J by 0 bases, with 5 bases between them. The CDR3 DNA reads TGTGCCAGCAGCCCGAATAGCAATCAGCCCCAGCATTTT. Its protein product is CASSPNSNQPQHF.

This sequence joins TRBV5-1 and TRBJ1-1; D not certain. V lost 1 base and J 1 base, leaving 8 bases between the germline ends. The CDR3 extends over 14 amino acids. CDR1 and CDR2 (germline): SGHRS, YFSETQ. Here the CDR3 DNA reads TGCGCCAGCAGCTTGCCGAGTAAGAACACTGAAGCTTTCTTT. The encoded protein is CASSLPSKNTEAFF.

V usage is TRBV10-3 and J usage is TRBJ1-2; 7 nucleotides agree with TRBD1. V lost 0 bases to trimming and J lost 0 bases; unmatched junction nucleotides: 7. The CDR3 length is 17 residues. Looked up from germline, CDR1 is ENHRY and CDR2 is SYGVKD. The CDR3 sequence: CAISESTRDSSNYGYTF. The CDR3 nucleotides are TGTGCCATCAGTGAGTCGACTCGGGACAGCTCTAACTATGGCTACACCTTC.

The CDR3 here is CASSYYWNRDIPGELFF. Written as DNA, the CDR3 is TGCGCCAGCAGCTATTATTGGAACCGGGACATACCCGGGGAGCTGTTTTTT. The rearrangement uses TRBV5-1 and TRBJ2-2, with a weak D call TRBD1 (6 bases). Germline values: CDR1 SGHRS, CDR2 YFSETQ. The CDR3 is 17 residues long. The germline V and J ends were trimmed by 3 bases and 6 bases, with 21 bases remaining between them.

This rearrangement joins TRBV2 to TRBJ1-4, with 7 nucleotides matching TRBD1. CDR3 length: 15 amino acids. The ends lost 6 bases at V and 1 base at J; junction bases unmatched: 5. CDR1 SNHLY and CDR2 FYNNEI come from the germline V gene. This chain's CDR3 is CASRPQGLTNEKLFF. The CDR3 bases are TGTGCCAGCAGGCCACAGGGGTTAACTAATGAAAAACTGTTTTTT.

The genes are TRBV18 and TRBJ2-1; 16 bases match TRBD2. Trimming cost V 2 bases and J 8 bases; bases outside gene matches: 9. The germline gives CDR1 KGHSH, CDR2 LQKENI. The CDR3 runs to 18 residues. This chain's CDR3 is CASSPTGTSGGAPYEQFF. As DNA, the CDR3 is TGTGCCAGCTCACCAACCGGGACTAGCGGGGGGGCCCCTTATGAGCAGTTCTTC.

This clone was found once. The chain recombines TRBV7-2 with TRBJ2-5, with 8 bases fitting TRBD1. In germline, CDR1 is SGHTA, CDR2 FQGNSA. The CDR3 has 16 amino acids. Losses at the gene ends were 4 bases for V and 5 bases for J; bases not matched to a gene: 12. CDR3 nucleotides: TGTGCCAGCAGCTCCTCCTTAGCAGGGGGCCTGGAGACCCAGTACTTC. This encodes CASSSSLAGGLETQYF.

The rearrangement joins TRBV14 to TRBJ1-5; D is undetermined. The CDR3 totals 14 residues. From germline, CDR1 is SGHDN and CDR2 FVKESK. V dropped 4 bases and J dropped 6 bases, with 13 bases sitting between them. CDR3 DNA: TGTGCCAGCAGCCCCGGGTTGCCGGGTCAGCCCCAGCATTTT. Translating it yields CASSPGLPGQPQHF.

V is TRBV7-3 and J is TRBJ1-1; D gene uncertain. Germline CDR1 and CDR2: SGHTA and FQGTGA. CDR3 length: 14 amino acids. V lost 0 bases to trimming and J lost 0 bases, with 5 bases between them. Here the CDR3 reads CASSLTRLNTEAFF. CDR3 nucleotides: TGTGCCAGCAGCTTAACGCGGCTGAACACTGAAGCTTTCTTT.

Here the CDR3 DNA reads TGCGCCAGCAGCCCGACTAGCGGGGGGGCGTTTTTAGAGACCCAGTACTTC. Its translation: CASSPTSGGAFLETQYF. The chain recombines TRBV5-1 with TRBJ2-5, with 14 positions matching TRBD2. V lost 4 bases to trimming and J lost 4 bases; unmatched junction nucleotides: 9. Germline V gene lookup returns CDR1 SGHRS and CDR2 YFSETQ. This CDR3 has 17 residues. Full variable domain (rest looked up from reference TRBV5-1 and TRBJ2-5): KAGVTQTPRYLIKTRGQQVTLSCSPISGHRSVSWYQQTPGQGLQFLFEYFSETQRNKGNFPGRFSGRQFSNSRSEMNVSTLELGDSALYLCASSPTSGGAFLETQYFGPGTRLLVL.

The chain links TRBV14 to TRBJ1-1; the D gene is possibly TRBD1 (6 bases). The CDR3 totals 14 residues. V was trimmed by 8 bases and J by 1 base, leaving 14 bases between them. CDR1 SGHDN and CDR2 FVKESK come from the germline V gene. CDR3 protein: CASSRDTQNTEAFF. CDR3 in DNA: TGTGCCAGCTCCCGGGACACCCAGAACACTGAAGCTTTCTTT.

The V and J genes are TRBV19 and TRBJ2-7, with 7 nucleotides matching TRBD1. Germline assignment: CDR1 LNHDA and CDR2 SQIVND (reference sequence). This CDR3 comprises 13 residues. V trimming: 6 bases; J trimming: 1 base; junction bases outside the gene matches: 3. The CDR3, as DNA: TGTGCCAGTAGCTCACAGGGGTCCTACGAGCAGTACTTC. This encodes CASSSQGSYEQYF.

This chain connects TRBV6-2 or TRBV6-3 to TRBJ1-1; unclear D gene. Germline CDR1 and CDR2: MNHEY and SVGEGT. The CDR3 totals 15 residues. Between the trimmed V and J ends, which lost 0 bases and 3 bases, there was a span of 11 bases. The CDR3 spells CASSYSPLGDTEAFF. The CDR3 nucleotides read TGTGCCAGCAGTTACTCGCCCCTTGGGGACACTGAAGCTTTCTTT.